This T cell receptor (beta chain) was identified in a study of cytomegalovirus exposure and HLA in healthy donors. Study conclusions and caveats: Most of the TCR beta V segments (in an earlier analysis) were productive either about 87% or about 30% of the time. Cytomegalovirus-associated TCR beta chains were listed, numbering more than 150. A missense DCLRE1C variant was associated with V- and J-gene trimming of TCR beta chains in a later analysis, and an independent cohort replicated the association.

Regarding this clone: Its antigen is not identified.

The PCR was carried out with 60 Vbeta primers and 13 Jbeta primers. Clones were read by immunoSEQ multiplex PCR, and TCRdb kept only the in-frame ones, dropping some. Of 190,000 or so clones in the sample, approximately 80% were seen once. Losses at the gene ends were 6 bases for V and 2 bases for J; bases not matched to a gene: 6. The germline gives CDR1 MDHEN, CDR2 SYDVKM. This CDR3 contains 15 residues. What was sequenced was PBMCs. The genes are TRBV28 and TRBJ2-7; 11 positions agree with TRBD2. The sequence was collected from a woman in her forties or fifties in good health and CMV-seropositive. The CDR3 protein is CASSLTSGGAYEQYF. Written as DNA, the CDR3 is TGTGCCAGCAGCTTAACTAGCGGGGGCGCCTACGAGCAGTACTTC. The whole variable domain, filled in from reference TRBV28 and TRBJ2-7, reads DVKVTQSSRYLVKRTGEKVFLECVQDMDHENMFWYRQDPGLGLRLIYFSYDVKMKEKGDIPEGYSVSREKKERFSLILESASTNQTSMYLCASSLTSGGAYEQYFGPGTRLTVT.